These 31 T cell receptor beta chains originate from one sample sequenced in a study of identical twins. TCRdb re-called the 5' RACE reads with MiXCR, one entry per CDR3 protein. The sample lists 500,000 or so distinct CDR3 sequences; less than 25% were seen once. This sample also belongs to another study, concerning T cells expressing NK-cell markers.

The sample taken for sequencing was CD4+ T cells sorted from blood. The receptor source for this set is a woman aged 18-29 years in good health.

The chain is built from TRBV14 and TRBJ2-1; 8 nucleotides align to TRBD2. Germline CDR1 is SGHDN and CDR2 is FVKESK. Trimming at V came to 4 bases and at J to 7 bases, leaving 9 bases not matched to a gene. This CDR3 has 15 residues. In nucleotides, the CDR3 is TGTGCCAGCAGCCTAGCGGGGCAGAGGTGGAATGAGCAGTTCTTC. Translation: CASSLAGQRWNEQFF. Full variable domain (remainder filled in from reference TRBV14 and TRBJ2-1): EAGVTQFPSHSVIEKGQTVTLRCDPISGHDNLYWYRRVMGKEIKFLLHFVKESKQDESGMPNNRFLAERTGGTYSTLKVQPAELEDSGVYFCASSLAGQRWNEQFFGPGTRLTVL.

A few counts support this clonotype. The chain is built from TRBV7-9 and TRBJ2-6, with D possibly TRBD1 on 5 matching bases. The CDR3 consists of 13 residues. V dropped 1 base and J dropped 11 bases, with 9 bases sitting between them. Germline assignment: CDR1 SEHNR and CDR2 FQNEAQ (reference sequence). CDR3 region: CASSLVGVYVLTF. In DNA form, the CDR3 reads TGTGCCAGCAGCTTAGTAGGGGTCTACGTCCTGACTTTC.

The V gene is TRBV20-1, the J gene TRBJ2-3, with 13 bases that match TRBD2. Per germline, CDR1 DFQATT and CDR2 SNEGSKA (reference sequence). Germline trimming cut 0 bases from V and 7 bases from J; bases unmatched to any gene: 19. This CDR3 is built from 20 residues. CDR3 in amino acids: CSARDWGTSGTSPTRNTQYF. The CDR3 DNA sequence: TGCAGTGCTAGAGATTGGGGGACTAGCGGGACGAGTCCGACACGCAATACGCAGTATTTT.

The chain combines TRBV12-3 or TRBV12-4 with TRBJ2-5; TRBD2 is a possible D gene (6 bases). Trimming took off 6 bases at V and 4 bases at J, with 18 bases between the two ends. The CDR3 totals 15 residues. The CDR3 coding sequence is TGTGCCAGCAGGTCAATGGGCCGGGGAGGAGAGACCCAGTACTTC. Amino acids: CASRSMGRGGETQYF.

The chain uses TRBV29-1 and TRBJ2-3; 7 bases are shared with TRBD1. Germline loops: CDR1 SQVTM, CDR2 ANQGSEA. The junction had 11 bases not matched to a gene; V was cut back by 3 bases and J by 5 bases. The CDR3 is 15 residues long. CDR3: CSVEGQYIGQDTQYF. DNA for the CDR3: TGCAGCGTTGAGGGACAGTATATCGGGCAAGATACGCAGTATTTT.

This clonotype has at least ten counts. The rearrangement joins TRBV10-1 to TRBJ2-1; D tentatively fits TRBD1 or TRBD2 (5 bases each). This CDR3 contains 14 residues. The germline V gene has CDR1 WNHNN and CDR2 SYGVQD (reference sequence). V was shortened by 2 bases and J by 6 bases, with 11 bases between the two germline ends. CDR3 bases: TGCGCCAGCAGTGAGCCTGGGACCAGCAATGAGCAGTTCTTC. The encoded protein is CASSEPGTSNEQFF.

The J gene is TRBJ1-1, the V gene TRBV29-1; TRBD1 matches at 7 bases. With 7 bases clipped from V and 0 bases from J, the junction kept 5 bases outside the gene matches. The CDR3 is made up of 13 amino acids. Germline CDR1 reads SQVTM; CDR2 reads ANQGSEA. DNA for the CDR3: TGCAGCGGGGAGGGGGCAGTGAACACTGAAGCTTTCTTT. It translates to CSGEGAVNTEAFF.

This clonotype was recorded a few times. The CDR3 DNA is TGCAGCGTTGGTTGGGGAGTTGGGAGTAGCGATGAGCAGTTCTTC. Its translation is CSVGWGVGSSDEQFF. The chain has TRBV29-1 and TRBJ2-1; the D gene is possibly TRBD2 (5 bases). Germline V gene data show CDR1 as SQVTM and CDR2 as ANQGSEA. Between the trimmed V and J ends, which lost 4 bases and 8 bases, there was a span of 21 bases. This CDR3 is built from 15 residues.

This clonotype was detected a few times. This chain joins TRBV6-5 and TRBJ2-4; possibly TRBD1 for D (6 bases). The ends were cut back, 2 bases at V and 3 bases at J, with 14 bases in the middle. The CDR3 consists of 16 residues. The germline gives CDR1 MNHEY, CDR2 SVGAGI. The CDR3 DNA reads as TGTGCCAGCAGTTACGCAAAACAGGGAAGCAAAAACATTCAGTACTTC. It translates to CASSYAKQGSKNIQYF.

The rearrangement links TRBV25-1 to TRBJ2-7; 8 bases fit TRBD1. V dropped 1 base and J dropped 4; count of bases not matched to a gene: 6. CDR1 is MGHDK, CDR2 SYGVNS, per germline. The CDR3 runs to 15 residues. CDR3 sequence reads: CASSESGTGRYEQYF. CDR3 DNA sequence: TGTGCCAGCAGTGAATCCGGGACAGGCAGATACGAGCAGTACTTC.

This clonotype was seen more than once but under ten times. V is TRBV20-1 and J is TRBJ2-2; 8 bases fit TRBD2. The CDR3 totals 14 residues. Germline loops: CDR1 DFQATT, CDR2 SNEGSKA (reference sequence). V dropped 5 bases and J dropped 5; count of bases not matched to a gene: 7. The DNA of the CDR3 is TGCAGTGCTTCCGGGACTAGGGGAACCGGGGAGCTGTTTTTT. This encodes CSASGTRGTGELFF.

At least ten counts were recorded for this clonotype. The CDR3 DNA sequence: TGTGCCAGCAGTTGGACGGGATACGAGCAGTACTTC. Translation gives CASSWTGYEQYF. The rearrangement uses TRBV12-3 or TRBV12-4 and TRBJ2-7, with a possible D match to TRBD2 (5 bases). Trimming removed 4 bases at V and 4 bases at J, with 8 bases between. The CDR3 totals 12 residues.

This clonotype was picked up a small number of times. The V and J genes are TRBV12-3 or TRBV12-4 and TRBJ2-1; 8 bases line up with TRBD1. The CDR3 consists of 16 residues. Trimming at V came to 7 bases and at J to 6 bases, leaving 14 bases not matched to a gene. CDR3 sequence reads: CASTQRPGQVRNEQFF. The CDR3 bases are TGTGCCAGCACCCAAAGACCGGGACAGGTACGCAATGAGCAGTTCTTC.

This chain uses TRBV15 with TRBJ1-5; D gene ambiguous. Trimming removed 0 bases from V and 4 bases from J, with 13 bases in between. Germline assignment: CDR1 LNHNV and CDR2 YYDKDF (reference sequence). The CDR3 consists of 16 residues. The CDR3 DNA follows: TGTGCCACCAGCAGAGAGTCCCCTTGGGTAAATCAGCCCCAGCATTTT. This sequence encodes CATSRESPWVNQPQHF.

This clonotype has only a few counts. This chain connects TRBV7-9 to TRBJ1-4, with TRBD1 as a possible D gene (6 bases). Germline CDR1 and CDR2: SEHNR and FQNEAQ (reference sequence). Trimming cost V 1 base and J 8 bases, with 14 bases left between them. This CDR3 is 15 amino acids long. CDR3 nucleotides: TGTGCCAGCAGCTTAGGCACTCCAGGGGACGAAAAACTGTTTTTT. It specifies CASSLGTPGDEKLFF.

This clonotype has a handful of counts. The J gene is TRBJ1-1, the V gene TRBV29-1; D unclear. Trimming took off 4 bases at V and 6 bases at J, with 9 bases between the two ends. CDR1 and CDR2 from the germline V gene are SQVTM and ANQGSEA. CDR3 length: 11 residues. The CDR3 spells CSVAGRPEAFF. Written as DNA, the CDR3 is TGCAGCGTTGCGGGCAGGCCTGAAGCTTTCTTT.

The chain has TRBV12-3 or TRBV12-4 and TRBJ2-3; TRBD2 matches 7 bases. The CDR3 spans 16 residues. J lost 6 bases, V lost 5 bases, and 14 bases had no gene match. The CDR3 reads CASSPWDGGGRDTQYF. The CDR3 DNA follows: TGTGCCAGCAGTCCATGGGACGGGGGAGGGCGGGATACGCAGTATTTT.

This clonotype has more than one count but fewer than ten. The V gene is TRBV7-9, the J gene TRBJ2-1, with D uncertain. V was cut by 5 bases and J by 9 bases, with 11 bases left in between. The germline V gene encodes CDR1 SEHNR and CDR2 FQNEAQ (reference sequence). The CDR3 loop spans 12 amino acids. CDR3 coding DNA: TGTGCCAGCAGCCCCCAGATGGCTGAGCAGTTCTTC. Translated, it gives CASSPQMAEQFF.

The chain is built from TRBV6-2 or TRBV6-3 and TRBJ1-2; no clear D gene. V gave up 6 bases and J gave up 2 bases, with 10 bases separating them. Germline loops: CDR1 MNHEY, CDR2 SVGEGT. The CDR3 is 13 residues long. CDR3 coding DNA: TGTGCCAGCAGCCCCAGACACAACTATGGCTACACCTTC. It encodes CASSPRHNYGYTF.

The chain carries TRBV20-1 and TRBJ2-5, with D unclear. The CDR3 covers 12 residues. Germline values: CDR1 DFQATT, CDR2 SNEGSKA (reference sequence). The V end lost 5 bases, the J end lost 2 bases, and 9 bases lay between the germline ends. The CDR3 DNA reads as TGCAGTGCTCCTAGGTCTCAAGAGACCCAGTACTTC. This gives the protein CSAPRSQETQYF.

The chain couples TRBV5-4 to TRBJ1-4, with TRBD1 identical over 9 bases. Germline CDR1 SGHNT, CDR2 YYREEE (reference sequence). The CDR3 totals 15 residues. The V and J ends lost 4 bases and 4 bases, in that order; junction bases with no gene match: 5. The CDR3 is CASSGGTGLNEKLFF. The CDR3 nucleotides read TGTGCCAGCAGCGGGGGGACAGGGCTTAATGAAAAACTGTTTTTT.

The chain uses TRBV6-2 or TRBV6-3 and TRBJ2-3, with a possible D match to TRBD2 (6 bases). CDR1 and CDR2 (germline): MNHEY, SVGEGT. This CDR3 is built from 15 residues. V lost 6 bases and J lost 4, with 17 bases in between. The CDR3 region is CASRPTGTGADTQYF. CDR3 DNA sequence: TGTGCCAGCAGACCCACCGGGACGGGGGCAGATACGCAGTATTTT.

This clonotype came up a few times. V usage is TRBV12-3 or TRBV12-4 and J usage is TRBJ1-3, with a tentative D call TRBD1 (6 bases). V lost 10 bases and J lost 2, with 15 bases in between. CDR3 size: 14 residues. In nucleotides, the CDR3 is TGTGCCACCGGAGTGGGGGGCGCTGGAAACACCATATATTTT. This translates into CATGVGGAGNTIYF.

This clonotype has more than one count but fewer than ten. The rearrangement links TRBV20-1 to TRBJ2-3; 8 bases align to TRBD1. The CDR3 contains 15 residues. In germline, CDR1 is DFQATT, CDR2 SNEGSKA (reference sequence). Trimming took 6 bases from V and 1 from J; bases not matched to a gene: 9. For the CDR3, the DNA is TGCAGTGCCCAATCTGGGGGACAGGGCACAGATACGCAGTATTTT. Amino acid sequence: CSAQSGGQGTDTQYF.

The chain couples TRBV5-6 to TRBJ1-2, with a possible D match to TRBD1 (5 bases). V gave up 0 bases and J gave up 2 bases, with 8 bases separating them. This CDR3 is 14 amino acids long. Germline assignment: CDR1 SGHDT and CDR2 YYEEEE. The CDR3 loop is CASSLEGMNYGYTF. The DNA for the CDR3 is TGTGCCAGCAGCTTGGAGGGGATGAACTATGGCTACACCTTC.

V and J are TRBV18 and TRBJ2-7; D is ambiguous. The V and J ends lost 2 bases and 4 bases respectively, with 9 bases between them. Per the germline V gene, CDR1 is KGHSH and CDR2 is LQKENI. This CDR3 contains 13 residues. The CDR3 DNA is TGTGCCAGCTCACCAGGCATAAAATACGAGCAGTACTTC. Protein: CASSPGIKYEQYF.

This chain links TRBV10-3 with TRBJ2-5, with TRBD2 identical over 9 bases. Germline trimming cut 11 bases from V and 11 bases from J; bases unmatched to any gene: 12. Germline values: CDR1 ENHRY, CDR2 SYGVKD. The CDR3 consists of 12 residues. CDR3 nucleotide sequence: TGTGCCTATGGCGGGGGGGCCGGCTCTCAGTACTTC. This codes for CAYGGGAGSQYF.

This chain joins TRBV2 and TRBJ2-3, with 8 bases that match TRBD2. V lost 4 bases, J lost 6 bases, and 9 bases stayed unmatched. CDR3 length: 15 residues. The germline gives CDR1 SNHLY, CDR2 FYNNEI. The CDR3 DNA reads as TGTGCCAGCAGTGCCAATAGCGGGACTGCGGATACGCAGTATTTT. Amino acid sequence: CASSANSGTADTQYF.

This clonotype was observed a handful of times. The chain has TRBV6-5 and TRBJ2-7; TRBD1 agrees at 10 bases. J gave up 6 bases and V 4 bases, and 9 bases lay outside the gene matches. The germline V gene has CDR1 MNHEY and CDR2 SVGAGI. The CDR3 has 15 residues. Here the CDR3 reads CASSSRDRGFSEQYF. In DNA form, the CDR3 reads TGTGCCAGCAGTTCCCGGGACAGGGGCTTTAGCGAGCAGTACTTC.

This chain connects TRBV19 to TRBJ2-3; possible D gene TRBD2, 6 bases. The CDR3 is made up of 14 amino acids. The V gene lost 6 bases and the J gene lost 2 bases, with 12 bases spanning the gap. Germline assignment: CDR1 LNHDA and CDR2 SQIVND (reference sequence). The CDR3 sequence: CASRRGGATDTQYF. CDR3 in DNA: TGTGCCAGTAGGCGCGGCGGGGCCACAGATACGCAGTATTTT.

J is TRBJ2-3 and V is TRBV11-2, with 13 positions matching TRBD2. J gave up 7 bases and V 1 base, and 8 bases lay outside the gene matches. The CDR3 is 17 amino acids. CDR1 and CDR2 (germline): SGHAT, FQNNGV. CDR3 nucleotide sequence: TGTGCCAGCAGCTTAGCCCCGGGACTAGCGGGGCCCCATACGCAGTATTTT. Its protein product is CASSLAPGLAGPHTQYF.